This T cell receptor (beta chain) was identified in a study of T cells after yellow fever vaccination. The CDR3 is made up of 11 amino acids. In germline, CDR1 is SNHLY, CDR2 FYNNEI. The V end lost 7 bases, the J end lost 4 bases, and 8 bases lay between the germline ends. The authors made TCR cDNA by 5'RACE template switching, adding a universal primer site and UMIs. TCRdb reanalysed the 5' RACE reads using MiXCR and keeps one entry per CDR3 protein. The sample includes about 550,000 distinct CDR3 sequences, over 15% seen only once; the top ten take roughly an eighth. This clonotype was found a few times. No antigen is known for it. Study-level points and caveats: There was a possibility that FACS-sorted repertoires contained abundant clonotypes contaminating from the bulk population. The booster response re-showed most primary clones: approximately 95% CD4, approximately 90% CD8.

V usage is TRBV2 and J usage is TRBJ2-7; D unresolved. The sample was PBMCs, taken 15 days after the yellow fever booster vaccination. The origin of this receptor is a man in his thirties or forties who received the YFV17D yellow fever vaccine. As DNA, the CDR3 is TGTGCCAGCACCGAGCTGTACGAGCAGTACTTC. Translating gives CASTELYEQYF.